These T cell receptor beta chains were read from a single sample in a study of cytomegalovirus exposure and HLA in healthy donors. Profiling relied on immunoSEQ multiplex PCR, and the TCRdb table lists in-frame clones only, not all of them. This table holds about 160,000 clones, 70% found once. Sequenced material: PBMCs. The receptor source for this set is a man aged 18 to 29 in good health and CMV-seropositive. Both conserved end residues are part of each CDR3. Each record gives: V gene, J gene, clone size, CDR3 length, D gene, CDR3 DNA, CDR3 protein. The D gene is left open where the match is weak. Some rows have no size entry. The others give once, few or many, or a class for an expanded clone.

v_call: TRBV2
j_call: TRBJ2-3
clone_size: -
cdr3_length: 15
d_call: -
cdr3_nt: TGTGCCAGCAGTCTAGGGAGAACCGGCACAGATACGCAGTATTTT
cdr3_aa: CASSLGRTGTDTQYF

v_call: TRBV6-6
j_call: TRBJ2-1
clone_size: few
cdr3_length: 12
d_call: TRBD2
cdr3_nt: TGTGCCAGTCTAGGCGGGGGGGGTGAGCAGTTCTTC
cdr3_aa: CASLGGGGEQFF

v_call: TRBV14
j_call: TRBJ1-1
clone_size: -
cdr3_length: 17
d_call: TRBD1
cdr3_nt: TGTGCCAGCAGCCAAGCAAGGACAGGGGTCATGAACACTGAAGCTTTCTTT
cdr3_aa: CASSQARTGVMNTEAFF

v_call: TRBV30
j_call: TRBJ1-1
clone_size: -
cdr3_length: 10
d_call: -
cdr3_nt: TGTGCCTGGAGTAACGGTCAAGCTTTCTTT
cdr3_aa: CAWSNGQAFF

v_call: TRBV5-6
j_call: TRBJ1-2
clone_size: few
cdr3_length: 12
d_call: -
cdr3_nt: TGTGCCAGCAGCCGGGAGACCTATGGCTACACCTTC
cdr3_aa: CASSRETYGYTF

v_call: TRBV9
j_call: TRBJ2-1
clone_size: once
cdr3_length: 15
d_call: -
cdr3_nt: TGTGCCAGCAGCGAGGAGCGACTGGATTACAATGAGCAGTTCTTC
cdr3_aa: CASSEERLDYNEQFF

v_call: TRBV5-5
j_call: TRBJ2-5
clone_size: few
cdr3_length: 16
d_call: -
cdr3_nt: TGTGCCAGCAGCCCCTTCTTGGGGGCCACCCAAGAGACCCAGTACTTC
cdr3_aa: CASSPFLGATQETQYF

v_call: TRBV4-2
j_call: TRBJ1-5
clone_size: -
cdr3_length: 14
d_call: -
cdr3_nt: TGTGCCAGCAGCCAAGATCGGGCGGGACAGCCCCAGCATTTT
cdr3_aa: CASSQDRAGQPQHF

v_call: TRBV11-1
j_call: TRBJ2-1
clone_size: -
cdr3_length: 13
d_call: TRBD1
cdr3_nt: TGTGCCAGCAACAAAGCAGGGGGACAGGAAAAGTTCTTC
cdr3_aa: CASNKAGGQEKFF

v_call: TRBV15
j_call: TRBJ1-3
clone_size: -
cdr3_length: 12
d_call: -
cdr3_nt: TGTGCCACCAGCAGAGACTTACAGACCATATATTTT
cdr3_aa: CATSRDLQTIYF

v_call: TRBV15
j_call: TRBJ1-2
clone_size: -
cdr3_length: 14
d_call: -
cdr3_nt: TGTGCCACCAGCAGAGATTCGGCGGGATATGGCTACACCTTC
cdr3_aa: CATSRDSAGYGYTF

v_call: TRBV5-1
j_call: TRBJ2-5
clone_size: -
cdr3_length: 14
d_call: TRBD1
cdr3_nt: TGCGCCAGCAGCTCGACAGGGCCTCAAGAGACCCAGTACTTC
cdr3_aa: CASSSTGPQETQYF

v_call: TRBV14
j_call: TRBJ1-2
clone_size: -
cdr3_length: 16
d_call: -
cdr3_nt: TGTGCCAGCAGCCAAGGGGCAAACCCTTATAACTATGGCTACACCTTC
cdr3_aa: CASSQGANPYNYGYTF

v_call: TRBV30
j_call: TRBJ1-6
clone_size: -
cdr3_length: 16
d_call: -
cdr3_nt: TGTGCCTGGAGTCCCTCCCGGGTACCCGGGGATTCACCCCTCCACTTT
cdr3_aa: CAWSPSRVPGDSPLHF

v_call: TRBV9
j_call: TRBJ1-4
clone_size: -
cdr3_length: 16
d_call: -
cdr3_nt: TGTGCCAGCAGCGCCGCTTATGGGGAGTCTAATGAAAAACTGTTTTTT
cdr3_aa: CASSAAYGESNEKLFF

v_call: TRBV30
j_call: TRBJ2-3
clone_size: -
cdr3_length: 17
d_call: TRBD2
cdr3_nt: TGTGCCTGGAGCAATGCAGCGGGAGGGTCCTTCACAGATACGCAGTATTTT
cdr3_aa: CAWSNAAGGSFTDTQYF

v_call: TRBV2
j_call: TRBJ2-5
clone_size: -
cdr3_length: 12
d_call: -
cdr3_nt: TGTGCCAGCACCCCCCTACCAGAGACCCAGTACTTC
cdr3_aa: CASTPLPETQYF

v_call: TRBV2
j_call: TRBJ2-3
clone_size: -
cdr3_length: 15
d_call: TRBD1
cdr3_nt: TGTGCCAGCAGGGCCAGGGGGCACGTCACAGATACGCAGTATTTT
cdr3_aa: CASRARGHVTDTQYF

v_call: TRBV7-7
j_call: TRBJ2-5
clone_size: -
cdr3_length: 15
d_call: -
cdr3_nt: TGTGCTAGCAGCTTAGATCTGGGGTCCCAGGGGACCCAGTACTTC
cdr3_aa: CASSLDLGSQGTQYF

v_call: TRBV6-6
j_call: TRBJ2-5
clone_size: -
cdr3_length: 14
d_call: TRBD2
cdr3_nt: TGTGCCAGCAGTTACTCGCGGGGGCAAGAGACCCAGTACTTC
cdr3_aa: CASSYSRGQETQYF

v_call: TRBV11-3
j_call: TRBJ2-5
clone_size: few
cdr3_length: 14
d_call: -
cdr3_nt: TGTGCCAGCAGCGCAGGGGTGGCAGAAGAGACCCAGTACTTC
cdr3_aa: CASSAGVAEETQYF

v_call: TRBV27
j_call: TRBJ2-2
clone_size: -
cdr3_length: 17
d_call: TRBD2
cdr3_nt: TGTGCCAGCACTCAGGGACTAGCTGGGCGTAACACCGGGGAGCTGTTTTTT
cdr3_aa: CASTQGLAGRNTGELFF